The 5 T cell receptor beta chains presented below share a single source sample, sequenced in a study of early T cells in non-severe SARS-CoV-2 infection. TCRdb reprocessed the 5' RACE reads via MiXCR and lists one record per CDR3 protein. Of roughly 120,000 distinct CDR3 sequences in the sample, more than 12% were seen once. The sample consisted of whole blood. The receptor set was obtained from an adult who was a healthcare worker with PCR-confirmed SARS-CoV-2 infection or an uninfected control (not recorded which).

A few counts support this clonotype. V and J are TRBV2 and TRBJ2-1, with 8 bases identical to TRBD1. Germline V CDR1 and CDR2: SNHLY, FYNNEI. The CDR3 extends over 16 amino acids. Trimming cost V 6 bases and J 0 bases; bases outside gene matches: 7. CDR3 sequence reads: CASRGDRTISYNEQFF. The CDR3 bases are TGTGCCAGCAGGGGGGACAGGACGATCTCCTACAATGAGCAGTTCTTC.

This clonotype was recorded a few times. The chain is built from TRBV5-6 and TRBJ1-2; D is perhaps TRBD1 (5 bases). The length of the CDR3 is 14 residues. CDR1 SGHDT and CDR2 YYEEEE come from the germline V gene. V was pared by 0 bases and J by 4 bases, with 10 bases between. This chain's CDR3 is CASSLGQGGYGYTF. The CDR3 bases are TGTGCCAGCAGCTTGGGGCAGGGCGGCTATGGCTACACCTTC.

V and J are TRBV12-3 or TRBV12-4 and TRBJ1-5; D is possibly TRBD1 (5 bases). V dropped 9 bases and J dropped 4 bases, with 13 bases sitting between them. The length of the CDR3 is 13 residues. CDR3: CASSQASNQPQHF. DNA of the CDR3: TGTGCCAGTTCACAGGCATCGAATCAGCCCCAGCATTTT.

This clonotype has a handful of counts. The DNA of the CDR3 is TGCAGTGCTAGAGACTCAGGGGGCACTGAAGCTTTCTTT. This gives the protein CSARDSGGTEAFF. The rearrangement joins TRBV20-1 to TRBJ1-1, with 7 positions matching TRBD1. The CDR3 spans 13 residues. V was clipped by 0 bases and J by 4 bases; unmatched bases: 2. Germline CDR1 DFQATT, CDR2 SNEGSKA (reference sequence).

This chain connects TRBV5-1 to TRBJ1-6, with a tentative D call TRBD1 (6 bases). Germline CDR1 is SGHRS and CDR2 is YFSETQ. The CDR3 length is 14 residues. Trimming removed 3 bases at V and 10 bases at J, with 14 bases between. The CDR3 nucleotides read TGCGCCAGCAGCTGGGTAGAGGGGGGATCACCCCTCCACTTT. It specifies CASSWVEGGSPLHF.